The source of this T cell receptor (beta chain) is a study of tumor-infiltrating lymphocytes in primary liver carcinoma. Overall study: Enrolled patients were male and female, aged 30 to 69 years. Whole-study findings and limits: Reduced overlap was seen in tumor-adjacent and tumor-blood pairs versus tumor region pairs.

Of note for this clonotype: What it recognizes is unknown. At one of its ends the junction is not consistent with the germline gene, which may arise from a read error.

TCR beta cDNA was prepared out of approximately 470 ng total RNA by means of a constant-region primer. Generation of the TCR beta libraries relied on three nested multiplex PCR rounds using slightly modified ARM-PCR. Forward primers for TRBV1-TRBV30 and a C-beta reverse primer served the first two PCR rounds, at 10 cycles each. A single record per CDR3 protein comes from TCRdb applying MiXCR to the multiplex PCR reads. Of roughly 32,000 distinct CDR3 sequences listed, roughly 69% are singletons. Per the germline V gene, CDR1 is SGHAT and CDR2 is FQNNGV. This CDR3 spans 14 amino acids. The approximately 17-34 mg bulk tissue piece was not sorted before simultaneous RNA and DNA extraction.

The source material was liver tumor tissue from sampling region 4. Subset denoted: tumor region T4, right-lateral pole. V is TRBV11-2 and J is TRBJ2-5; TRBD2 agrees at 9 bases. This TCR came from a man aged 35-49 years with primary liver carcinoma and hepatitis B virus infection. The CDR3 spells CVSTRAGGQETQYF. CDR3 bases: TGTGTCAGCACCCGAGCGGGAGGACAGGAGACCCAGTACTTC.